One sample yielded the 4 T cell receptor beta chains listed below, sequenced in a study of PD-1 blockade in classical Hodgkin lymphoma. Assay: immunoSEQ multiplex PCR; the TCRdb copy retains only in-frame clones and omits some. The sample has 37,000 or so clones; about 91% are singletons. Relapse was seen in all patients after autologous stem cell transplantation, and brentuximab vedotin exposure was variable. Sample: peripheral blood mononuclear cells (PBMCs), taken before the second cycle of nivolumab. The origin of the receptors is a human donor with classical Hodgkin lymphoma.

This chain connects TRBV7-9 to TRBJ2-1, with D uncertain. The CDR3 is made up of 16 amino acids. V shed 5 bases and J shed 1 base, with 15 bases lying between them. Germline V gene sequence: CDR1 SEHNR, CDR2 FQNEAQ (reference sequence). DNA of the CDR3: TGTGCCAGCAGCCCTCCCCTGGGCAGATCCTACAATGAGCAGTTCTTC. This translates into CASSPPLGRSYNEQFF.

The chain joins TRBV11-3 to TRBJ2-2, with D perhaps assigned TRBD1 or TRBD2 (6 bases each). This CDR3 contains 16 residues. Trimming removed 3 bases from V and 6 bases from J, with 17 bases in between. Germline lookup yields CDR1 SGHNT and CDR2 YENEEA. As DNA, the CDR3 is TGTGCCAGCAGCTTGGGGGGCAGGACGGCGGCCGGGGAGCTGTTTTTT. Translation: CASSLGGRTAAGELFF.

In this sample, this clone turned up once. V and J are TRBV14 and TRBJ2-1; no clear D gene. The germline V gene encodes CDR1 SGHDN and CDR2 FVKESK. This CDR3 spans 13 amino acids. Trimming removed 0 bases at V and 6 bases at J, with 6 bases between. CDR3 protein: CASSQESSNEQFF. CDR3 DNA sequence: TGTGCCAGCAGCCAAGAGTCCAGCAATGAGCAGTTCTTC.

This chain connects TRBV7-9 to TRBJ1-5; no firm D call. CDR1 and CDR2 from the germline V gene are SEHNR and FQNEAQ (reference sequence). V lost 2 bases and J 1 base, leaving 9 bases between the germline ends. This CDR3 has 15 residues. CDR3 DNA: TGTGCCAGCAGCTTAAGTTCTGGGAGCAATCAGCCCCAGCATTTT. It yields the protein CASSLSSGSNQPQHF.